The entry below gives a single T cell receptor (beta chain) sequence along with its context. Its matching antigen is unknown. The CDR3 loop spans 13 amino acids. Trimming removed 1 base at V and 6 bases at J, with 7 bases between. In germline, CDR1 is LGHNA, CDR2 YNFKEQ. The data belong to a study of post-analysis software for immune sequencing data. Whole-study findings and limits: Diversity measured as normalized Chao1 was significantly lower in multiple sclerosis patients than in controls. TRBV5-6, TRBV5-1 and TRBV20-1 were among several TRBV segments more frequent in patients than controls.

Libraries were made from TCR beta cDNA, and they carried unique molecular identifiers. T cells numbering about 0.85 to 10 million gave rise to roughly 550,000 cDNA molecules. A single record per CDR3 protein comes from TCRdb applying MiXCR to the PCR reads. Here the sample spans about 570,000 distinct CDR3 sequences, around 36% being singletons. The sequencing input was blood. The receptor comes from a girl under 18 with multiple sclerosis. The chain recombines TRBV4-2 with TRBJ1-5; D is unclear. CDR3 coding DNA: TGTGCCAGCAGCCAAGCTTCTCTTCAGCCCCAGCATTTT. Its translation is CASSQASLQPQHF.